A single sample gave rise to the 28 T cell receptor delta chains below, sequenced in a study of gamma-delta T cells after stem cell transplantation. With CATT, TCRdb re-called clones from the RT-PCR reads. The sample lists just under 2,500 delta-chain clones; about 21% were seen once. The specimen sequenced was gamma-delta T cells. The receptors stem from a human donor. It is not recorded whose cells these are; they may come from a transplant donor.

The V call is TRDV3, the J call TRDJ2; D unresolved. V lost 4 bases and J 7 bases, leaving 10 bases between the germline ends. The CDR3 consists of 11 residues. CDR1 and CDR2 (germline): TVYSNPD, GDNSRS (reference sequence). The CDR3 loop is CASSQGAQLFF. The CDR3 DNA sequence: TGTGCCTCCTCCCAGGGAGCACAACTCTTCTTT. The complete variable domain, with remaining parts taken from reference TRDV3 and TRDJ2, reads CDKVTQSSPDQTVASGSEVVLLCTYDTVYSNPDLFWYRIRPDYSFQFVFYGDNSRSEGADFTQGRFSVKHILTQKAFHLVISPVRTEDSATYYCASSQGAQLFFGKGTQLIVEP.

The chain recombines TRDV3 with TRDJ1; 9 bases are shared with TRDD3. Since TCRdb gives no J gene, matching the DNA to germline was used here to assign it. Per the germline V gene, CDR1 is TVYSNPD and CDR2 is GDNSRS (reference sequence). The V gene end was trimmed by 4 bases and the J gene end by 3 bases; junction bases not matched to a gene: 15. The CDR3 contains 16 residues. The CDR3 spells CACTEPRGDTADKLIF. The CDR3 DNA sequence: TGTGCCTGTACTGAACCTCGGGGGGATACTGCCGATAAACTCATCTTT.

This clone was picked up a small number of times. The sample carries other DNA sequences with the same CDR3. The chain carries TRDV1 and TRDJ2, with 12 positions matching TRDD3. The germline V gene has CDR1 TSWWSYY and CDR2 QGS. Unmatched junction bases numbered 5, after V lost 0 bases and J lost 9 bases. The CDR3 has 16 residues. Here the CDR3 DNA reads TGTGCTCTTGGGGAACTGGCTGGGGGATACGCAACACAACTCTTCTTT. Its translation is CALGELAGGYATQLFF.

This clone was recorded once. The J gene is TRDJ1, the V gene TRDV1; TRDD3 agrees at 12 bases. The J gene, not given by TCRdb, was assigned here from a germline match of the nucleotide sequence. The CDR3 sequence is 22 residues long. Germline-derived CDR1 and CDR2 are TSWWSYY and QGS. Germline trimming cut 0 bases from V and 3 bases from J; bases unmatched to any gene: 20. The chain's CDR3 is CALGELDNRSWGIRLRADKLIF. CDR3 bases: TGTGCTCTTGGGGAACTAGACAATAGAAGCTGGGGGATACGCTTGCGGGCCGATAAACTCATCTTT.

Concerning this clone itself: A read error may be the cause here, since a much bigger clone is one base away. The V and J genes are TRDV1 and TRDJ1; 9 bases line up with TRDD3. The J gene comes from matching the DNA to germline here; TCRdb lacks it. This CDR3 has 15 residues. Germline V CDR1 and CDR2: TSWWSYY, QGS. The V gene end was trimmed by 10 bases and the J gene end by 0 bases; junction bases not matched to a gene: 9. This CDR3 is CAREGWGMYTDKLIF. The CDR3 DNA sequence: TGTGCTCGTGAAGGCTGGGGGATGTACACCGATAAACTCATCTTT.

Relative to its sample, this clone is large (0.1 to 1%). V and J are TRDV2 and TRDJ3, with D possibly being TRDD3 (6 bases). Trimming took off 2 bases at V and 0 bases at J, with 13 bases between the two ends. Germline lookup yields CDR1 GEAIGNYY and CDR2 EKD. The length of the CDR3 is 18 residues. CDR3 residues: CACDRGTYGSWDTRQMFF. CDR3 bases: TGTGCCTGTGACAGGGGGACCTATGGCTCCTGGGACACCCGACAGATGTTTTTC.

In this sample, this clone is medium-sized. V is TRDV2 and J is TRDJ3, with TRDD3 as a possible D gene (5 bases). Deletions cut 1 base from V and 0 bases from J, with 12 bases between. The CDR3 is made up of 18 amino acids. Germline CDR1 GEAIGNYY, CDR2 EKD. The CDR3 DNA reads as TGTGCCTGTGACACGGCAGGGGAAACCTCCTGGGACACCCGACAGATGTTTTTC. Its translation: CACDTAGETSWDTRQMFF.

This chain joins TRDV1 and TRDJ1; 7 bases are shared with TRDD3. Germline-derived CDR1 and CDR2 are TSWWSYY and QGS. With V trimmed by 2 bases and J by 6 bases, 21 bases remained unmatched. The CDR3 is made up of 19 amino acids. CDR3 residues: CALGEAPSGGSPCRNKLIF. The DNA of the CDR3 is TGTGCTCTTGGGGAAGCCCCATCCGGGGGATCGCCCTGTCGGAATAAACTCATCTTT.

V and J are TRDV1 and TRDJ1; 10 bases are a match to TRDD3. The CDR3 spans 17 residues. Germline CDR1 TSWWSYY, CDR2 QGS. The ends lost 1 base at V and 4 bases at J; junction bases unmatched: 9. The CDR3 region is CALGEHEWGIQGDKLIF. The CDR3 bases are TGTGCTCTTGGGGAACACGAGTGGGGGATACAGGGCGATAAACTCATCTTT.

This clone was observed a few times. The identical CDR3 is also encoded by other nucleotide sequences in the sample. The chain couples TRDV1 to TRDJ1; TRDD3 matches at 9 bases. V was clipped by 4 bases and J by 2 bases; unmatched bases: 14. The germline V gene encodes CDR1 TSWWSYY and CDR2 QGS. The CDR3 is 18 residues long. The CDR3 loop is CALGGLKYWGTRTDKLIF. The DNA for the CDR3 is TGTGCTCTTGGGGGGCTCAAGTACTGGGGGACCCGAACCGATAAACTCATCTTT.

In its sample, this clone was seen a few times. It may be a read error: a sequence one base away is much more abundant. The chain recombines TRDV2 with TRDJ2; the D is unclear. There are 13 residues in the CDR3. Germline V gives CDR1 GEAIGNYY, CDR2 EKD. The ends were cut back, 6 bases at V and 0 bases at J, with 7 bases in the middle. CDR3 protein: CACSSALTAQLFF. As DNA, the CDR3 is TGTGCCTGTAGTTCTGCTTTGACAGCACAACTCTTCTTT.

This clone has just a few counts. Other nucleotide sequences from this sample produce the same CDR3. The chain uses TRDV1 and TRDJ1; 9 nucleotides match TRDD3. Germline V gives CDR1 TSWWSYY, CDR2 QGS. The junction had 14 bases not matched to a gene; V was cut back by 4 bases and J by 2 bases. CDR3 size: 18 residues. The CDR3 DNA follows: TGTGCTCTTGGGGGGCTCAAGTACTGGGGGACCCGGACCGATAAACTCATCTTT. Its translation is CALGGLKYWGTRTDKLIF.

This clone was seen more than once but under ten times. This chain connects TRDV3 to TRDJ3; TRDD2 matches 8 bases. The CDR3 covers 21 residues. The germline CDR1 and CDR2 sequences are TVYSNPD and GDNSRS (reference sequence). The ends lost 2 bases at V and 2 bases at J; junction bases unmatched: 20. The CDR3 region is CAFASYPGVEYGTWDTRQMFF. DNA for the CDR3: TGTGCCTTTGCTTCCTACCCGGGGGTCGAATACGGCACCTGGGACACCCGACAGATGTTTTTC.

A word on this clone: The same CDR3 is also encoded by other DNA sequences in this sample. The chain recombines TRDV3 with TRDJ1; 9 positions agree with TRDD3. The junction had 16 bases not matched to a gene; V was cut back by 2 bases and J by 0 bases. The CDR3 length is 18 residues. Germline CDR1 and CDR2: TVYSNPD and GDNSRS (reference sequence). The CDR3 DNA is TGTGCCTTTGGGAGGGTCCTGCTGGGGGATTTGTACACCGATAAACTCATCTTT. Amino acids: CAFGRVLLGDLYTDKLIF.

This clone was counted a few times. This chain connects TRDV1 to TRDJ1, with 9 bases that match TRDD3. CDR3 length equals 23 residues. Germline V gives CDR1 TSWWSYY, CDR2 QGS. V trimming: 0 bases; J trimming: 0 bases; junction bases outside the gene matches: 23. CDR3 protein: CALGELSAWPSWGMRGYTDKLIF. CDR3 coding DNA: TGTGCTCTTGGGGAACTGTCGGCGTGGCCGAGCTGGGGGATGCGGGGGTACACCGATAAACTCATCTTT.

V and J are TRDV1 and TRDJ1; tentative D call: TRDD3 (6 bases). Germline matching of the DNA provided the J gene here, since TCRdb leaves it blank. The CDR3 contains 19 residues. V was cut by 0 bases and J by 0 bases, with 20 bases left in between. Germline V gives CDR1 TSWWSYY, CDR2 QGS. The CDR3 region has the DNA TGTGCTCTTGGGGAACTAGGGGCCTACGTGGGGATGGACACCGATAAACTCATCTTT. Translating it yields CALGELGAYVGMDTDKLIF.

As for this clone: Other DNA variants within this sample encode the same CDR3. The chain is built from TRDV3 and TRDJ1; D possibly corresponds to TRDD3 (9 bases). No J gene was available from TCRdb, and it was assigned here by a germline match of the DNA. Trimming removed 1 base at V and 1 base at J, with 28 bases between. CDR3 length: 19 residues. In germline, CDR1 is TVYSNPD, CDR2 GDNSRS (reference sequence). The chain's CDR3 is CAFKGLPTLLGDLTDKLIF. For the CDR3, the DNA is TGTGCCTTTAAGGGGCTTCCTACCCTTCTGGGGGATCTCACCGATAAACTCATCTTT.

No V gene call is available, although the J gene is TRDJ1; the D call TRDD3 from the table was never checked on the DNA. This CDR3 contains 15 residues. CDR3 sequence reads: CAFCSHRGITDKLIF. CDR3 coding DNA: TGTGCCTTTTGCTCCCACCGGGGAATCACCGATAAACTCATCTTT.

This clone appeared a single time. CDR3 loop: CACDRCDLGENPRTDKLIF. The CDR3 coding sequence is TGTGCCTGTGACAGGTGCGACCTGGGGGAGAACCCTCGGACCGATAAACTCATCTTT. The chain joins TRDV2 to TRDJ1; 8 nucleotides line up with TRDD3. TCRdb records no J gene; here it was assigned by comparing the DNA to germline. Trimming at V came to 2 bases and at J to 2 bases, leaving 18 bases not matched to a gene. The germline V gene has CDR1 GEAIGNYY and CDR2 EKD. The CDR3 consists of 19 residues.

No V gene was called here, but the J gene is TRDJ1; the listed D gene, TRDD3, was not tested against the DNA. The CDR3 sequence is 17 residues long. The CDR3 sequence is CASGGPQWGRPRDKLIF. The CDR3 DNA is TGTGCTAGTGGGGGACCCCAATGGGGGAGACCGAGGGATAAACTCATCTTT.

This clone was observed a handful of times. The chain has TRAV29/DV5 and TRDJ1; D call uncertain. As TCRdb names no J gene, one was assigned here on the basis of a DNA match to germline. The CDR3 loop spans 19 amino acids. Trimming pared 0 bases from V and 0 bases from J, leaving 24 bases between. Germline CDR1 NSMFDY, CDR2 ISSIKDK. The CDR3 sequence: CAASGPHVTARPYTDKLIF. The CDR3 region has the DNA TGTGCAGCAAGCGGCCCCCATGTTACGGCTCGCCCGTACACCGATAAACTCATCTTT.

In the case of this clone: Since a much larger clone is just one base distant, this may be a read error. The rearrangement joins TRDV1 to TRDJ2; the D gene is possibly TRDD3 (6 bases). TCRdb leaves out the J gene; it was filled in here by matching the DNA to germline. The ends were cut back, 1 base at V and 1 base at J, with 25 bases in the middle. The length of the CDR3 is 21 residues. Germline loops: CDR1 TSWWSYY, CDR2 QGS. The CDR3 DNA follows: TGTGCTCTTGGGGAACCAGGGACCCCTAAGGGGGGGAGGAGTTTGACAGCACAACTCTTCTTT. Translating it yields CALGEPGTPKGGRSLTAQLFF.

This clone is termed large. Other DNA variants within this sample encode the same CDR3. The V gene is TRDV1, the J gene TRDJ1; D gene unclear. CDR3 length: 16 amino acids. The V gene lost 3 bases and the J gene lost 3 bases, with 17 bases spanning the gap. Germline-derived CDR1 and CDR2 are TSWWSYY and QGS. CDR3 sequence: CALGEKAAWVPDKLIF. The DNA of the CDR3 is TGTGCTCTTGGGGAGAAGGCGGCGTGGGTCCCCGATAAACTCATCTTT.

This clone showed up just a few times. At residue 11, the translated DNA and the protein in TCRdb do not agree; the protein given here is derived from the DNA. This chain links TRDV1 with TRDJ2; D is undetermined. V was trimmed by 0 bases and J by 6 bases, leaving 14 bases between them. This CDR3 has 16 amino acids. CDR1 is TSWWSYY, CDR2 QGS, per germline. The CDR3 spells CALGELRPGLPAQLFF. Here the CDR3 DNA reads TGTGCTCTTGGGGAACTTCGTCCAGGCCTGCCAGCACAACTCTTCTTT.

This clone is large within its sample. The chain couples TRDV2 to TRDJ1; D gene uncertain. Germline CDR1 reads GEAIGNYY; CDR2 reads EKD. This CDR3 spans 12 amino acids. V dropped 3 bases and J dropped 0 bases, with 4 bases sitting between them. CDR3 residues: CACDGYTDKLIF. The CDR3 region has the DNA TGTGCCTGTGACGGGTACACCGATAAACTCATCTTT.

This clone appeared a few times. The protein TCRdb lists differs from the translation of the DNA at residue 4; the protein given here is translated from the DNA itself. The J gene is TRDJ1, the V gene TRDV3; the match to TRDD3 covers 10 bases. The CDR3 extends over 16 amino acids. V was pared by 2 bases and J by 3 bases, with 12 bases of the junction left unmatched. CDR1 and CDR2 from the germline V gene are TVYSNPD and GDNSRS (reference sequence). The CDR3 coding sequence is TGTGCCTTTGCTATGCCCCTGGGGGATAGGGCCGATAAACTCATCTTT. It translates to CAFAMPLGDRADKLIF.

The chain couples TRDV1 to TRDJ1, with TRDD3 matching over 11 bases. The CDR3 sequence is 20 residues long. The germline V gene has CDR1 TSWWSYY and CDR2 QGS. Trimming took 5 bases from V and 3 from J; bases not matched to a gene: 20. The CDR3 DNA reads TGTGCTCTTGGGCCAGACCCCAACTGGGGGATATTGGGGTACGCCGATAAACTCATCTTT. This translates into CALGPDPNWGILGYADKLIF.

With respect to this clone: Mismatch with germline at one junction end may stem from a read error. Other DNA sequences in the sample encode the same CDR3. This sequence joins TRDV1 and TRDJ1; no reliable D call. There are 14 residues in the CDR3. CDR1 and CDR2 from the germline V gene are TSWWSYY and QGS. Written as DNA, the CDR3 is TGTGCTCTTGGGGAACCGGCGTACACCGATAAACTTATCTTT. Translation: CALGEPAYTDKLIF.